Listed below are T cell receptor beta chains from one sample, sequenced in a study of blood T cell repertoires in COVID-19. Profiled with immunoSEQ multiplex PCR; TCRdb holds only in-frame clones, not every one. The sample shows 250,000 to 300,000 clones, 88% of them seen only once. The specimen was PBMCs or T cells enriched from blood (not recorded which). These receptors were obtained from a woman aged 55-69 years in a cohort exposed to, infected with or recovered from COVID-19 (not recorded which). Each CDR3 is given with its conserved first and last residue. The D gene is left open where the match is weak. The size field is filled for only some rows; it gives once, few, many or a size class.

clone size: NA; D gene: TRBD1; J gene: TRBJ1-1; V gene: TRBV9; CDR3 DNA: TGTGCCAGCAGCGTAGGGGGTCGGACAGGGACCACTGAAGCTTTCTTT; CDR3 protein: CASSVGGRTGTTEAFF
clone size: NA; D gene: NA; J gene: TRBJ2-2; V gene: TRBV7-9; CDR3 DNA: TGTGCCAGCACCCAGTGGGGCGGAGCCACCGGGGAGCTGTTTTTT; CDR3 protein: CASTQWGGATGELFF
clone size: NA; D gene: TRBD1; J gene: TRBJ1-5; V gene: TRBV19; CDR3 DNA: TGTGCCAGTAGTATAGGCGGGACAGGGAGCAATCAGCCCCAGCATTTT; CDR3 protein: CASSIGGTGSNQPQHF
clone size: NA; D gene: NA; J gene: TRBJ2-7; V gene: TRBV21-1; CDR3 DNA: TGTGTCCTAAAAGCCGGGACTAGCGGCTACGAGCAGTACTTC; CDR3 protein: CVLKAGTSGYEQYF
clone size: once; D gene: TRBD2; J gene: TRBJ2-5; V gene: TRBV2; CDR3 DNA: TGTGCCAGCAGGGGACTAGCGGGAGTCGGGGAGACCCAGTACTTC; CDR3 protein: CASRGLAGVGETQYF
clone size: NA; D gene: NA; J gene: TRBJ2-7; V gene: TRBV28; CDR3 DNA: TGTGCCAGCAGTTACAACCCCCCAGACAATGCCTACGAGCAGTACTTC; CDR3 protein: CASSYNPPDNAYEQYF
clone size: NA; D gene: NA; J gene: TRBJ1-3; V gene: TRBV19; CDR3 DNA: TGTGCCAGTAGCGTCCCTACAGTCGCCGGAAACACCATATATTTT; CDR3 protein: CASSVPTVAGNTIYF
clone size: NA; D gene: TRBD1; J gene: TRBJ2-5; V gene: TRBV11-3; CDR3 DNA: TGTGCCAGCAGCCCAGGGGGCGGGATAGAGACCCAGTACTTC; CDR3 protein: CASSPGGGIETQYF
clone size: NA; D gene: TRBD1; J gene: TRBJ2-7; V gene: TRBV3-1/TRBV3-2; CDR3 DNA: TGTGCCAGCAGCCAAGATACAGGGGTGTACGAGCAGTACTTC; CDR3 protein: CASSQDTGVYEQYF
clone size: NA; D gene: NA; J gene: TRBJ2-7; V gene: TRBV11-2; CDR3 DNA: TGTGCCAGCAGCTTAGGAGAACTCTACGAGCAGTACTTC; CDR3 protein: CASSLGELYEQYF